These 28 T cell receptor beta chains were sequenced from one sample in a study of shared clonotypes between healthy human individuals. Only in-frame clones appear in the TCRdb table, and some are missing; sequencing was by immunoSEQ multiplex PCR. The data hold approximately 980,000 clones, with about 80% observed a single time. Sequencing was performed on memory CD4+ T cells sorted from blood. Subset meaning: CD45RA-negative fraction. These receptors all come from a man younger than 30 in good health.

The rearrangement joins TRBV15 to TRBJ1-6; no clear D gene. Trimming cost V 5 bases and J 7 bases, with 12 bases left between them. This CDR3 region has 14 residues. The germline V gene has CDR1 LNHNV and CDR2 YYDKDF (reference sequence). The CDR3 DNA sequence: TGTGCCACCAGCGGCGGACGGTTCAATTCACCCCTCCACTTT. Translation gives CATSGGRFNSPLHF.

The V and J genes are TRBV5-8 and TRBJ2-3; perhaps TRBD2 as D (5 bases). Germline-derived CDR1 and CDR2 are SGHTS and YDEGEE. The CDR3 has 18 residues. V dropped 4 bases and J dropped 5 bases, with 26 bases sitting between them. The CDR3 sequence is CASSRSVKPRAGKDTQYF. CDR3 coding DNA: TGTGCCAGCAGCCGTTCGGTAAAACCGCGGGCCGGTAAAGATACGCAGTATTTT.

To note about this clone: A much larger clonotype is one base distant, so this may be a read error. Other DNA sequences from this sample encode an identical CDR3 as well. The rearrangement joins TRBV29-1 to TRBJ1-1; a weak D match, TRBD1 (5 bases). The CDR3 is made up of 12 amino acids. Germline V lookup: CDR1 SQVTM, CDR2 ANQGSEA. The CDR3 bases are TGCAGCGTTGTCGCCATGGACACTGAGGCTTTCTTT. This gives the protein CSVVAMDTEAFF.

V gene TRBV4-1 combines with J gene TRBJ2-5; 8 bases map to TRBD1. V lost 4 bases, J lost 7 bases, and 8 bases stayed unmatched. CDR3 size: 14 residues. The germline V gene encodes CDR1 MGHRA and CDR2 YSYEKL. CDR3 nucleotides: TGCGCCAGCAGCCCGACAGGGGAAGTGGGGACCCAGTACTTC. As protein: CASSPTGEVGTQYF.

This chain links TRBV9 with TRBJ2-3, with D maybe TRBD2 (6 bases). This CDR3 has 14 amino acids. V was shortened by 4 bases and J by 4 bases, with 13 bases between the two germline ends. Germline V CDR1 and CDR2: SGDLS, YYNGEE. The DNA for the CDR3 is TGTGCCAGCAGCCCTTGGGGCGGGGCAGATACGCAGTATTTT. Its translation: CASSPWGGADTQYF.

The V gene is TRBV5-1, the J gene TRBJ1-3; D gene ambiguous. The CDR3 runs 15 residues. Germline V CDR1 and CDR2: SGHRS, YFSETQ. The ends were cut back, 7 bases at V and 0 bases at J, with 14 bases in the middle. The CDR3, as DNA: TGCGCCAGCCTGCAACACCAGGCCTCTGGAAACACCATATATTTT. It specifies CASLQHQASGNTIYF.

The sample holds a few counts of this clone. The genes are TRBV4-3 and TRBJ1-2, with D uncertain. In germline, CDR1 is LGHNA, CDR2 YSLEER. Trimming removed 0 bases at V and 10 bases at J, with 12 bases between. The CDR3 consists of 13 residues. Here the CDR3 DNA reads TGCGCCAGCAGCCAAGATATGGCTTACGACTACACCTTC. This sequence encodes CASSQDMAYDYTF.

This clone was counted once. The V call is TRBV7-8, the J call TRBJ1-4; 7 bases map to TRBD1. CDR1 and CDR2 from the germline V gene are SGHVS and FQNEAQ. The V gene end was trimmed by 7 bases and the J gene end by 0 bases; junction bases not matched to a gene: 5. The CDR3 loop spans 15 amino acids. CDR3 nucleotide sequence: TGTGCCAGCACCCGGGACAGTCCAACTAATGAAAAACTGTTTTTT. It is translated as CASTRDSPTNEKLFF.

This clone came up a few times. This chain connects TRBV28 to TRBJ2-7, with 9 bases fitting TRBD1. With V trimmed by 5 bases and J by 5 bases, 7 bases remained unmatched. The CDR3 runs to 14 residues. Germline CDR1 reads MDHEN; CDR2 reads SYDVKM. In DNA form, the CDR3 reads TGTGCCAGCAGTGGGGCCGGGACAGGGAACGAGCAGTACTTC. Its translation: CASSGAGTGNEQYF.

The rearrangement uses TRBV5-1 and TRBJ2-3; TRBD2 agrees at 11 bases. V gave up 0 bases and J gave up 5 bases; unmatched junction bases: 8. Germline CDR1 and CDR2: SGHRS and YFSETQ. This CDR3 spans 17 amino acids. As DNA, the CDR3 is TGCGCCAGCAGCTTGGAGGGTAGCGGGAGGGCAGGAGATACGCAGTATTTT. Its protein product is CASSLEGSGRAGDTQYF.

The rearrangement links TRBV10-3 to TRBJ1-4; D is undetermined. The CDR3 length is 14 residues. Germline V gene lookup returns CDR1 ENHRY and CDR2 SYGVKD. With 3 bases removed from V and 8 bases from J, the gap between germline ends came to 13 bases. CDR3 amino acids: CAISDLMGGEKLFF. As DNA, the CDR3 is TGTGCCATCAGTGACTTGATGGGTGGGGAAAAACTGTTTTTT.

As for this clone: In the same sample, other DNA sequences code for this CDR3. For the CDR3, the DNA is TGTGCCAGCTCACGGGACAATACCTACGAGCAGTACTTC. Amino acids: CASSRDNTYEQYF. The chain employs TRBV18 and TRBJ2-7, with TRBD1 as a possible D gene (6 bases). Germline V gene lookup returns CDR1 KGHSH and CDR2 LQKENI. Trimming took off 4 bases at V and 2 bases at J, with 9 bases between the two ends. The CDR3 is made up of 13 amino acids.

This clone showed up just once. The chain links TRBV7-2 to TRBJ1-5, with TRBD1 matching 7 bases. Trimming took 4 bases from V and 3 from J; bases not matched to a gene: 3. The CDR3 covers 14 residues. Germline CDR1 SGHTA, CDR2 FQGNSA. The CDR3 DNA sequence: TGTGCCAGCAGCTACGGGACAGTCAATCAGCCCCAGCATTTT. Residues: CASSYGTVNQPQHF.

V is TRBV7-9 and J is TRBJ2-5; either TRBD1 or TRBD2 may fit D (6 bases each). There are 19 residues in the CDR3. V was pared by 5 bases and J by 2 bases, with 27 bases between. Germline loops: CDR1 SEHNR, CDR2 FQNEAQ (reference sequence). CDR3 amino acids: CASSQSWGASVLIQETQYF. CDR3 nucleotide sequence: TGTGCCAGCAGCCAATCTTGGGGGGCCTCGGTTCTAATTCAAGAGACCCAGTACTTC.

V usage is TRBV4-3 and J usage is TRBJ2-3, with D possibly being TRBD2 (6 bases). The ends were cut back, 0 bases at V and 2 bases at J, with 12 bases in the middle. This CDR3 is built from 16 residues. The germline CDR1 and CDR2 sequences are LGHNA and YSLEER. The CDR3: CASSQDGRRVTDTQYF. For the CDR3, the DNA is TGCGCCAGCAGCCAAGACGGGAGAAGGGTCACAGATACGCAGTATTTT.

V usage is TRBV5-8 and J usage is TRBJ1-6; D uncertain. V was cut by 1 base and J by 8 bases, with 7 bases left in between. The CDR3 sequence is 13 residues long. Germline values: CDR1 SGHTS, CDR2 YDEGEE. The CDR3, as DNA: TGTGCCAGCAGCTTGTTTGGGGATTCACCCCTCCACTTT. Translated: CASSLFGDSPLHF.

Ten or more counts support this clone. The genes are TRBV30 and TRBJ1-1; unclear D gene. V lost 3 bases and J lost 1, with 9 bases in between. Germline V lookup: CDR1 GTSNPN, CDR2 SVGIG (reference sequence). This CDR3 comprises 13 residues. This CDR3 is CAWSLGGNTEAFF. CDR3 coding DNA: TGTGCCTGGAGCCTAGGCGGGAACACTGAAGCTTTCTTT.

V and J are TRBV27 and TRBJ1-6; no firm D call. CDR3 length: 14 amino acids. Trimming removed 3 bases at V and 6 bases at J, with 9 bases between. CDR1 and CDR2 from the germline V gene are MNHEY and SMNVEV (reference sequence). CDR3 amino acids: CASSFEVPNSPLHF. The DNA for the CDR3 is TGTGCCAGCAGTTTTGAGGTGCCTAATTCACCCCTCCACTTT.

This clone was counted between two and nine times. J is TRBJ2-7 and V is TRBV2; D perhaps matches TRBD1 (6 bases). The CDR3 covers 17 residues. The V gene lost 4 bases and the J gene lost 1 base, with 20 bases spanning the gap. CDR1 is SNHLY, CDR2 FYNNEI, per germline. In DNA form, the CDR3 reads TGTGCCAGCAGTGTCCCAGAGAGGGGACAAACTTCCTACGAGCAGTACTTC. Translated, it gives CASSVPERGQTSYEQYF.

The DNA for the CDR3 is TGTGCCAGCAGTCGCTCCCCCTTGAGGGGAGTGGCCTATGGCTACACCTTC. Amino acids: CASSRSPLRGVAYGYTF. The chain joins TRBV28 to TRBJ1-2; the D gene is possibly TRBD1 (5 bases). Per the germline V gene, CDR1 is MDHEN and CDR2 is SYDVKM. Trimming took 5 bases from V and 4 from J, leaving 23 bases between them. The CDR3 has 17 amino acids.

There are a few counts of this clone. The chain recombines TRBV5-1 with TRBJ2-1; TRBD2 might be the D (6 bases). Germline V gene lookup returns CDR1 SGHRS and CDR2 YFSETQ. CDR3 length: 13 amino acids. With 5 bases removed from V and 10 bases from J, the gap between germline ends came to 16 bases. The CDR3 sequence is CASRLAADGEQFF. The DNA of the CDR3 is TGCGCCAGCAGGTTAGCGGCGGATGGGGAGCAGTTCTTC.

The V gene is TRBV2, the J gene TRBJ1-3; TRBD1 is a possible D gene (6 bases). V was trimmed by 3 bases and J by 4 bases, leaving 16 bases between them. The CDR3 runs 16 residues. Germline V gene lookup returns CDR1 SNHLY and CDR2 FYNNEI. CDR3 coding DNA: TGTGCCAGCAGTGAGGGGGTTAGGACAGCAGGAAACACCATATATTTT. This gives the protein CASSEGVRTAGNTIYF.

The chain has TRBV28 and TRBJ2-5; D unresolved. V dropped 7 bases and J dropped 3 bases, with 12 bases sitting between them. Germline CDR1 MDHEN, CDR2 SYDVKM. The CDR3 runs 13 residues. The CDR3 region is CASNLQVKETQYF. The CDR3, as DNA: TGTGCCAGCAATCTCCAGGTTAAAGAGACCCAGTACTTC.

This clone appeared a few times. This chain joins TRBV7-9 and TRBJ2-1; TRBD1 is a possible D gene (5 bases). The V end lost 7 bases, the J end lost 7 bases, and 17 bases lay between the germline ends. The V gene's germline CDR1 is SEHNR and CDR2 FQNEAQ (reference sequence). The CDR3 is 14 residues long. The CDR3 nucleotides read TGTGCCAGCACCCCTAGAGTAACAGGTAATGAGCAGTTCTTC. Translation gives CASTPRVTGNEQFF.

This clone was counted between two and nine times. Other nucleotide sequences from this sample produce the same CDR3. J is TRBJ2-3 and V is TRBV5-1; TRBD1 matches at 7 bases. Trimming at V came to 3 bases and at J to 2 bases, leaving 3 bases not matched to a gene. This CDR3 contains 14 residues. Germline CDR1 and CDR2: SGHRS and YFSETQ. In DNA, the CDR3 is TGCGCCAGCAGCTCGGGACAGACCACAGATACGCAGTATTTT. It specifies CASSSGQTTDTQYF. Full variable domain (outside the CDR3, taken from reference TRBV5-1 and TRBJ2-3): KAGVTQTPRYLIKTRGQQVTLSCSPISGHRSVSWYQQTPGQGLQFLFEYFSETQRNKGNFPGRFSGRQFSNSRSEMNVSTLELGDSALYLCASSSGQTTDTQYFGPGTRLTVL.

Notes on this clone: Other DNA sequences within the sample encode an identical CDR3. This sequence joins TRBV29-1 and TRBJ2-5; TRBD2 matches at 7 bases. V was clipped by 6 bases and J by 5 bases; unmatched bases: 3. The germline CDR1 and CDR2 sequences are SQVTM and ANQGSEA. The CDR3 is made up of 11 amino acids. CDR3 sequence reads: CSVVGGETQYF. The CDR3 region has the DNA TGCAGCGTGGTGGGAGGGGAGACCCAGTACTTC. The entire variable domain, with the rest obtained from reference TRBV29-1 and TRBJ2-5, is as follows: SAVISQKPSRDICQRGTSLTIQCQVDSQVTMMFWYRQQPGQSLTLIATANQGSEATYESGFVIDKFPISRPNLTFSTLTVSNMSPEDSSIYLCSVVGGETQYFGPGTRLLVL.

V is TRBV6-6 and J is TRBJ2-1; no firm D call. Germline V gene lookup returns CDR1 MNHNY and CDR2 SVGAGI (reference sequence). This CDR3 has 14 amino acids. Trimming removed 0 bases at V and 6 bases at J, with 9 bases between. The CDR3 DNA reads as TGTGCCAGCAGTTACTCGAACGTCCCCAATGAGCAGTTCTTC. Translated: CASSYSNVPNEQFF.

Only one count was recorded for this clone. The V call is TRBV7-2, the J call TRBJ1-2; D might be TRBD1 (5 bases). Per the germline V gene, CDR1 is SGHTA and CDR2 is FQGNSA. This CDR3 has 15 residues. Trimming pared 5 bases from V and 8 bases from J, leaving 21 bases between. The DNA for the CDR3 is TGTGCCAGCAGCCCCAATGCGGGGGAAATTCACGGCTACACCTTC. Translation gives CASSPNAGEIHGYTF. Full variable domain (outside the CDR3, taken from reference TRBV7-2 and TRBJ1-2): GAGVSQSPSNKVTEKGKDVELRCDPISGHTALYWYRQSLGQGLEFLIYFQGNSAPDKSGLPSDRFSAERTGGSVSTLTIQRTQQEDSAVYLCASSPNAGEIHGYTFGSGTRLTVV.